This record concerns one T cell receptor (beta chain) sequence. These data are taken from a study of T cell responses to AZD1222 COVID-19 vaccine. Profiled with immunoSEQ multiplex PCR; TCRdb holds only in-frame clones, not every one. The sample consists of 130,000 to 150,000 clones, approximately 90% of them appearing once. The CDR3 loop spans 16 amino acids. V lost 0 bases and J lost 1; bases outside the gene matches: 4. Per the germline V gene, CDR1 is MNHEY and CDR2 is SVGEGT. This material consisted of peripheral blood, taken on day 0 of AZD1222 vaccination. The receptor was derived from an adult in good health. The chain carries TRBV6-2 or TRBV6-3 and TRBJ1-1; 8 bases align to TRBD1. DNA of the CDR3: TGTGCCAGCAGTTACTCGCCCGGGACAGGGAACACTGAAGCTTTCTTT. Its protein product is CASSYSPGTGNTEAFF.